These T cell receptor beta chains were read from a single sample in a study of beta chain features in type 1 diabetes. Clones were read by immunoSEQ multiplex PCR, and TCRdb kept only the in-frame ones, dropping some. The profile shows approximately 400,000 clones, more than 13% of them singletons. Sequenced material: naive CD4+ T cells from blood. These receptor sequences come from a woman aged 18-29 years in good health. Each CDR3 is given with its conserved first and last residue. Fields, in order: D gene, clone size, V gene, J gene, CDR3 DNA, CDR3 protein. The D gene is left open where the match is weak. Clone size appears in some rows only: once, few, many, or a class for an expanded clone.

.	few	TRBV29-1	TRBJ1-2	TGCAGCGTTGGGCAAACTAACTATGGCTACACCTTC	CSVGQTNYGYTF
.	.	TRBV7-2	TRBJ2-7	TGTGCCAGCAGCTTAGTACGGTCCTACGAGCAGTACTTC	CASSLVRSYEQYF
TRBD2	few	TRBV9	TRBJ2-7	TGTGCCAGCAGCCCAAGCGGGACTAGCGGGTACGAGCAGTACTTC	CASSPSGTSGYEQYF
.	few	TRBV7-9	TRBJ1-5	TGTGCCAGCAGCTTAGATAGGGTGAAGGGGCAGCCCCAGCATTTT	CASSLDRVKGQPQHF
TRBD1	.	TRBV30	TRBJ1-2	TGTGCCTGGAGTGTACTAGACAGGGATAACTATGGCTACACCTTC	CAWSVLDRDNYGYTF
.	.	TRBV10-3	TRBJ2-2	TGTGCCATCAGTAGGAACGTGGGGAGGAGAACCGGGGAGCTGTTTTTT	CAISRNVGRRTGELFF
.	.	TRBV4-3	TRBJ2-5	TGCGCCAGCAGCCATGAACTGAGGTACCAAGAGACCCAGTACTTC	CASSHELRYQETQYF
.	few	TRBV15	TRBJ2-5	TGTGCCACCAGCAAAGACGGGAGCTACCAAGAGACCCAGTACTTC	CATSKDGSYQETQYF
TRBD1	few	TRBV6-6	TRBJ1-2	TGTGCCAGCAGTTCGCCGGACAGGGAAGGTGGCTACACCTTC	CASSSPDREGGYTF
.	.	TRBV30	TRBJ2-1	TGTGCCTGGGTCGCGGGAAGCTCCTACAATGAGCAGTTCTTC	CAWVAGSSYNEQFF
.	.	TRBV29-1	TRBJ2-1	TGCAGCGTCCAAATGCGGGCCGTCGACTCCTACAATGAGCAGTTCTTC	CSVQMRAVDSYNEQFF
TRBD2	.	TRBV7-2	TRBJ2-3	TGTGCCAGTGGACTAGTCGGCACAGATACGCAGTATTTT	CASGLVGTDTQYF
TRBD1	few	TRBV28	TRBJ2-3	TGTGCCAGCAGTTCCCCGGGACAGGGGATCACAGATACGCAGTATTTT	CASSSPGQGITDTQYF
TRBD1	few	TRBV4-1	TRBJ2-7	TGCGCCAGCAGCCACCGACAGGGAGTCTACGAGCAGTACTTC	CASSHRQGVYEQYF
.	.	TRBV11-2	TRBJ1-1	TGTGCCAGCAGCTTAGTCGGGGACACTGAAGCTTTCTTT	CASSLVGDTEAFF
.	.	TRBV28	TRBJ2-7	TGTGCCAGCAGTTTATACTCTCGGGGCAGGGGACACGAGCAGTACTTC	CASSLYSRGRGHEQYF
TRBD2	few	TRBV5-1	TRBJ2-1	TGCGCCAGCAGCGTCGGGACTAGCGGAAACAATGAGCAGTTCTTC	CASSVGTSGNNEQFF
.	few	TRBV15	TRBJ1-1	TGTGCCACCAGCAGAGCCGGAGAATCGGACACTGAAGCTTTCTTT	CATSRAGESDTEAFF
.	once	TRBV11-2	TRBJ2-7	TGTGCCAGCAGCGCCTGGGGGGACCGCTCCTACGAGCAGTACTTC	CASSAWGDRSYEQYF
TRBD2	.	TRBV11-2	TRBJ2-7	TGTGCCAGCAGCTCGACTAGCGGGTTGTACGAGCAGTACTTC	CASSSTSGLYEQYF
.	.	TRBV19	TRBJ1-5	TGTGCCAGTAAGGGGTTCAGCAATCAGCCCCAGCATTTT	CASKGFSNQPQHF
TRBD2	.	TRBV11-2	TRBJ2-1	TGTGCCAGCAGCTTAGTTAAAGCGGGAGTGGGCAATGAGCAGTTCTTC	CASSLVKAGVGNEQFF
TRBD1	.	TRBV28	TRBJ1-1	TGTGCCAGCAGCCGTATACAGGGGCCCACTGAAGCTTTCTTT	CASSRIQGPTEAFF
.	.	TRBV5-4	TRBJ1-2	TGTGCCAGCAGCCCCAGGGGAAGGGACTATGGCTACACCTTC	CASSPRGRDYGYTF
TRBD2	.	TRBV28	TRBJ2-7	TGTGCCAGCAGTTCGGGAGCGGGGAGCTCCTACGAGCAGTACTTC	CASSSGAGSSYEQYF
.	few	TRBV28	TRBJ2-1	TGTGCCAGCAGTCCCCCCATTGGGCGTGGCGCCTACAATGAGCAGTTCTTC	CASSPPIGRGAYNEQFF
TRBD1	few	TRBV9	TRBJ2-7	TGTGCCAGCAGCGTACAGACAGGGGCTACGTACGAGCAGTACTTC	CASSVQTGATYEQYF
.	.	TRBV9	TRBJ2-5	TGTGCCAGCAGCGTAGTGGGCGAAGAGACCCAGTACTTC	CASSVVGEETQYF
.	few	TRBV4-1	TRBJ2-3	TGCGCCAGCAGCCAAGGGCCAGGCCGGATTATTAGCACAGATACGCAGTATTTT	CASSQGPGRIISTDTQYF
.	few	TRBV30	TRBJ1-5	TGTGCCTGGAGTCTCCCGGGCCTCAGGGAACAGCCCCAGCATTTT	CAWSLPGLREQPQHF
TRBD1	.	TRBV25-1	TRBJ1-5	TGTGCCAGCAGTGCGCCGACAGGGGTAGAGCCCCAGCATTTT	CASSAPTGVEPQHF
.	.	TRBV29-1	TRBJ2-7	TGCAGCGTTGAAGAGGGCGGGACCGAGCAGTACTTC	CSVEEGGTEQYF
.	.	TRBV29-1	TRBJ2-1	TGCAGCGTTGGTAGCGGAGTCTCCTACAATGAGCAGTTCTTC	CSVGSGVSYNEQFF
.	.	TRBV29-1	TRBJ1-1	TGCAGCGTTCGGGTCCCGCAAGGAAAGTTCACTGAAGCTTTCTTT	CSVRVPQGKFTEAFF
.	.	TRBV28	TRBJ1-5	TGTGCCAGCACCCCAACTCATCAGCCCCAGCATTTT	CASTPTHQPQHF
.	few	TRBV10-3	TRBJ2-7	TGTGCCATCAGTGAGTCTAACAGGTATTCGGCCGAGCAGTACTTC	CAISESNRYSAEQYF
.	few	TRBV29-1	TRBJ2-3	TGCAGCGTTGAATTGGCTAGCGTCTTAGATACGCAGTATTTT	CSVELASVLDTQYF
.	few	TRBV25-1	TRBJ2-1	TGTGCCAGCAGTGAATATATGGGAGGCCCCAATGAGCAGTTCTTC	CASSEYMGGPNEQFF
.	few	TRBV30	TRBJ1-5	TGTGCCTGGAGTCCTCCCAATCAGCCCCAGCATTTT	CAWSPPNQPQHF
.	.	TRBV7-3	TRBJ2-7	TGTGCCAGCAGCATACAGGACCCGGCGGAGCAGTACTTC	CASSIQDPAEQYF
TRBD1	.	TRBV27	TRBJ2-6	TGTGCCAGCAGGGGACAGGGGTCTGGGGCCAACGTCCTGACTTTC	CASRGQGSGANVLTF
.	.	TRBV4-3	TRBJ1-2	TGCGCCAGCAGCCAAGTGTTTCGGGTACAAACGGCGCTCTATGGCTACACCTTC	CASSQVFRVQTALYGYTF
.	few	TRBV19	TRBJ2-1	TGTGCCAGTAGTATTGCGGGGTCCAATGAGCAGTTCTTC	CASSIAGSNEQFF
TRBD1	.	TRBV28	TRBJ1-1	TGTGCCAGCAGACCGACAGGGGTCAACACTGAAGCTTTCTTT	CASRPTGVNTEAFF
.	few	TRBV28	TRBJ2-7	TGTGCCAGCAGCCGGACTCCCCACGAGCAGTACTTC	CASSRTPHEQYF
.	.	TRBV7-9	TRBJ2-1	TGTGCCAGCAGCTTGGTCCCTAGCAGGTACAATGAGCAGTTCTTC	CASSLVPSRYNEQFF